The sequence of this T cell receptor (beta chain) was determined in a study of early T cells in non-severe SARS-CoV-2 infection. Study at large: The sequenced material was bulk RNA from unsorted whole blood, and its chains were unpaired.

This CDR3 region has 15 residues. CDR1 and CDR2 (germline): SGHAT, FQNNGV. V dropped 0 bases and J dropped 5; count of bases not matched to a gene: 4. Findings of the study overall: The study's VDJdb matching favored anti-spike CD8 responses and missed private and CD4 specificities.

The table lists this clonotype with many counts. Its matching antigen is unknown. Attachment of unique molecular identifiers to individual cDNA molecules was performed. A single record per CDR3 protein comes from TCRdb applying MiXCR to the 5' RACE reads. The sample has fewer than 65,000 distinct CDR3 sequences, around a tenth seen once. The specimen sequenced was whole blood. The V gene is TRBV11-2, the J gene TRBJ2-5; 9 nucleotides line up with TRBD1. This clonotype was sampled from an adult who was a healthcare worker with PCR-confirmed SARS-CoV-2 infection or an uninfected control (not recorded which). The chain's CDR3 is CASSLEGTGLETQYF. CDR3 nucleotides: TGTGCCAGCAGCTTAGAGGGGACAGGGTTGGAGACCCAGTACTTC.